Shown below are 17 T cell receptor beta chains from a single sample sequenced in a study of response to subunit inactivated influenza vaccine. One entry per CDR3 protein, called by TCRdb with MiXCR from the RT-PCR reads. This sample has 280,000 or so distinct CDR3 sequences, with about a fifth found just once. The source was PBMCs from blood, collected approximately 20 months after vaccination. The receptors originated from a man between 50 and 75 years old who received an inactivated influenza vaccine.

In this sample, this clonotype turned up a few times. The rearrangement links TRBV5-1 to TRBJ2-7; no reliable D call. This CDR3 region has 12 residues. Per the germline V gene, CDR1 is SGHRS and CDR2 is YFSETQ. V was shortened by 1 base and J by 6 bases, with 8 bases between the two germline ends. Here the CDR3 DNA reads TGCGCCAGCAGCTTGAATGGTCCCGAGCAGTACTTC. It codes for CASSLNGPEQYF.

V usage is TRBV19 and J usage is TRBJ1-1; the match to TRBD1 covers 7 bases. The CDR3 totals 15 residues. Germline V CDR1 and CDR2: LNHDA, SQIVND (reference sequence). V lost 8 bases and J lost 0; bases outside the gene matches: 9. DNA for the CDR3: TGTGCCAGTCGGTACAGGGGTGGGTTGAACACTGAAGCTTTCTTT. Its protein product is CASRYRGGLNTEAFF.

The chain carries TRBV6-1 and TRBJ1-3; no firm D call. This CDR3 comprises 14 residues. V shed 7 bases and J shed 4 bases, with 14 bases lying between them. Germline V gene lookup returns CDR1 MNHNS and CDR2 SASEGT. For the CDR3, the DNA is TGTGCCAGCACCCCCGACCCGGGGGGAAACACCATATATTTT. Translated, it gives CASTPDPGGNTIYF.

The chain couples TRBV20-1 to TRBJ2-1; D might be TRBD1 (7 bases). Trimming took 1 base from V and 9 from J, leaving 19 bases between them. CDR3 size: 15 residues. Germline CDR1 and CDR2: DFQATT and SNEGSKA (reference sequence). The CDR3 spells CSARGGLQGGIEQFF. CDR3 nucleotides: TGCAGTGCTAGAGGGGGACTTCAAGGGGGCATTGAGCAGTTCTTC.

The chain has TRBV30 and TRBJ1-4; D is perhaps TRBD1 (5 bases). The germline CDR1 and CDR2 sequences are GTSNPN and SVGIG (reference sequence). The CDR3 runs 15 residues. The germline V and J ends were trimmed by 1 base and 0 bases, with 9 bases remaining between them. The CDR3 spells CAWSDGHTTNEKLFF. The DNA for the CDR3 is TGTGCCTGGAGTGACGGACACACAACTAATGAAAAACTGTTTTTT.

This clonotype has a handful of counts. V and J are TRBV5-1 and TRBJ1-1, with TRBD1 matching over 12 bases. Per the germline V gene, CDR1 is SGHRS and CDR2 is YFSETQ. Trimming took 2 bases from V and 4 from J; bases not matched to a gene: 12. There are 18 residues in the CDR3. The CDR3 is CASSLEVPGQGAGTEAFF. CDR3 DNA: TGCGCCAGCAGCTTAGAAGTCCCGGGACAGGGGGCGGGCACTGAAGCTTTCTTT. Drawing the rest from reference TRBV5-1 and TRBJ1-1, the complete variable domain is KAGVTQTPRYLIKTRGQQVTLSCSPISGHRSVSWYQQTPGQGLQFLFEYFSETQRNKGNFPGRFSGRQFSNSRSEMNVSTLELGDSALYLCASSLEVPGQGAGTEAFFGQGTRLTVV.

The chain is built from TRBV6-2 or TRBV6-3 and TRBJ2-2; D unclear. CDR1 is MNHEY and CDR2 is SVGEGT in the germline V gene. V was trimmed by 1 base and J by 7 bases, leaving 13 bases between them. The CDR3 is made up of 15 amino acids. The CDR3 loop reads CASSYFSDWGGELFF. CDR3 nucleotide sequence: TGTGCCAGCAGTTACTTTTCTGACTGGGGCGGGGAGCTGTTTTTT.

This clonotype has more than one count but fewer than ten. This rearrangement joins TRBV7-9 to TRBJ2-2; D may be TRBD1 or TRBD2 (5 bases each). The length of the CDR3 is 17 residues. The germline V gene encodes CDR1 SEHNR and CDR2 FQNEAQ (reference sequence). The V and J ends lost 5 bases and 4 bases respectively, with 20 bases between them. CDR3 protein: CASSPRDPQEVTGELFF. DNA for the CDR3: TGTGCCAGCAGCCCCCGGGACCCCCAGGAGGTCACCGGGGAGCTGTTTTTT.

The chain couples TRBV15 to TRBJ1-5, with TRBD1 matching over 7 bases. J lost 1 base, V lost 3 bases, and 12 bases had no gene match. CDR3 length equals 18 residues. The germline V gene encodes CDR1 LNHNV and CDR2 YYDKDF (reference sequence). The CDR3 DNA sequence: TGTGCCACCAGCAGCCTTCAAAATGGGGGACAGAGCAATCAGCCCCAGCATTTT. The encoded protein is CATSSLQNGGQSNQPQHF.

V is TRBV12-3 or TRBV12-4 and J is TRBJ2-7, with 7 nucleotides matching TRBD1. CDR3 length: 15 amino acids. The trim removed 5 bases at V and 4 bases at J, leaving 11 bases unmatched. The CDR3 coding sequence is TGTGCCAGCAGTCCCGAGGACAGGCTCGTGTACGAGCAGTACTTC. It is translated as CASSPEDRLVYEQYF.

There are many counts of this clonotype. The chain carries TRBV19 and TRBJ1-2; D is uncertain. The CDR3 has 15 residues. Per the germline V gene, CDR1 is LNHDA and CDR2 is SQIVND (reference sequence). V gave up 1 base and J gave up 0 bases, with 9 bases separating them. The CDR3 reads CASSIVGTANYGYTF. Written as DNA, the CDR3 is TGTGCCAGTAGTATAGTCGGAACAGCTAACTATGGCTACACCTTC.

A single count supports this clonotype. Here the CDR3 reads CASSPRTSGRNTGELFF. CDR3 DNA sequence: TGTGCCAGCAGCCCCCGGACTAGCGGACGGAACACCGGGGAGCTGTTTTTT. The chain carries TRBV7-9 and TRBJ2-2, with 10 bases fitting TRBD2. J lost 1 base, V lost 5 bases, and 7 bases had no gene match. The length of the CDR3 is 17 residues. Germline CDR1 reads SEHNR; CDR2 reads FQNEAQ (reference sequence).

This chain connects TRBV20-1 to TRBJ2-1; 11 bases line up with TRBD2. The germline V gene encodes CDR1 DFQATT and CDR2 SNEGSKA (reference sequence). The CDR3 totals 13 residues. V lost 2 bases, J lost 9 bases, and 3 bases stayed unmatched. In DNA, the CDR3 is TGCAGTGCTAGACTAGCGGGGGGTGGTGAGCAGTTCTTC. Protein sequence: CSARLAGGGEQFF.

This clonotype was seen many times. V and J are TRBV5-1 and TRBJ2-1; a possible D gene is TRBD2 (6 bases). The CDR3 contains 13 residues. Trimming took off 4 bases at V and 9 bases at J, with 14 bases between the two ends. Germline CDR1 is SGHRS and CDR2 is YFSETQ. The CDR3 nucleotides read TGCGCCAGCAGCCAGGAGGGCCTGGGTGAGCAGTTCTTC. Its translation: CASSQEGLGEQFF.

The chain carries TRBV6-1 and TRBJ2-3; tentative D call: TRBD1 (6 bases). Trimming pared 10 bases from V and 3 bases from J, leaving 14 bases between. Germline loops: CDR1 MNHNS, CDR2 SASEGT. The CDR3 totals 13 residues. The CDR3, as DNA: TGTGCCACACACAGGGTGCGTACAGATACGCAGTATTTT. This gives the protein CATHRVRTDTQYF.

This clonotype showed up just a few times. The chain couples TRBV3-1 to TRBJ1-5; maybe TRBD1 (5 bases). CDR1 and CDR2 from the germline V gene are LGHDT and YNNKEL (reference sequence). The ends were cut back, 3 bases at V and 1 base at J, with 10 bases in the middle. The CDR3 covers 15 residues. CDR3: CASSQTWDSNQPQHF. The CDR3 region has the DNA TGTGCCAGCAGCCAGACCTGGGACAGCAATCAGCCCCAGCATTTT.

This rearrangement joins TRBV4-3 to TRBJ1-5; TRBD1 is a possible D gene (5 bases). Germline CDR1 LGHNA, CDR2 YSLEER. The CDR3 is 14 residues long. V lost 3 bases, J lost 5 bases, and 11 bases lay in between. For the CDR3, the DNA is TGCGCCAGCAGCCACCTGGGACGGGATCAGCCCCAGCATTTT. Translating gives CASSHLGRDQPQHF.